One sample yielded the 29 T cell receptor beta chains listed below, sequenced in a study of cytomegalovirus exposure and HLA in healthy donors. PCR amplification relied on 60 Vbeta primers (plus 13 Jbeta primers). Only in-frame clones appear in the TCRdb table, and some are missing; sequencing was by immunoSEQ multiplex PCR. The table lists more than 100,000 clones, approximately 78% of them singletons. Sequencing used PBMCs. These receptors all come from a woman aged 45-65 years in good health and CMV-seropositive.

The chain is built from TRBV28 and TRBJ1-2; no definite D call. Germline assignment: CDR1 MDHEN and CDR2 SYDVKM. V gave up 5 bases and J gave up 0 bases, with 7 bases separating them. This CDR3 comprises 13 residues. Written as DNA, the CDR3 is TGTGCCAGCAGTCCGGTAGCTAACTATGGCTACACCTTC. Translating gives CASSPVANYGYTF.

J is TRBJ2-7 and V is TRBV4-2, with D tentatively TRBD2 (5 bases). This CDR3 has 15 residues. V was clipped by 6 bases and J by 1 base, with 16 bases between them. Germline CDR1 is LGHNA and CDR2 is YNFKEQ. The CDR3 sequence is CASSLTEASSYEQYF. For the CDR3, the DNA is TGTGCCAGCAGTCTAACGGAGGCCTCGTCCTACGAGCAGTACTTC.

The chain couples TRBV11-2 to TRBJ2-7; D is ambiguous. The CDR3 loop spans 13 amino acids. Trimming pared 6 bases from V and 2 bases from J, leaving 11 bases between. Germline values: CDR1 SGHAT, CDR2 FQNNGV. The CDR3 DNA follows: TGTGCCAGCAGTCCAGCGCCCCCCTACGAGCAGTACTTC. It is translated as CASSPAPPYEQYF.

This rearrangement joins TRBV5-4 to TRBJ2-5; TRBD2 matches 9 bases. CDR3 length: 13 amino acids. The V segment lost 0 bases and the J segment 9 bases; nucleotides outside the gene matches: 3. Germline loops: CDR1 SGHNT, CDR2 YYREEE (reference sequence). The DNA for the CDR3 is TGTGCCAGCAGCTTGGACGGCGGGAGGGCCCAGTACTTC. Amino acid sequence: CASSLDGGRAQYF.

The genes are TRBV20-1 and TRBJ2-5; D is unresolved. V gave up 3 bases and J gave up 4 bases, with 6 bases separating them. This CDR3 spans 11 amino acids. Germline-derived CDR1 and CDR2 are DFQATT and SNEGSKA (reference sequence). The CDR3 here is CSASEPETQYF. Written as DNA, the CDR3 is TGCAGTGCTAGTGAGCCAGAGACCCAGTACTTC.

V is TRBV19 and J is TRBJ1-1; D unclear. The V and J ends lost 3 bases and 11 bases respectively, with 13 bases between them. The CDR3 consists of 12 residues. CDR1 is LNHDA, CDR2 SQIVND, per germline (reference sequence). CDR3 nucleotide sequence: TGTGCCAGTAGTATTACCCTGATGGAGGCTTTCTTT. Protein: CASSITLMEAFF.

CDR3 DNA: TGTGCCAGCCCACTCAGGATACTGCGCGGCTACACCTTC. As protein: CASPLRILRGYTF. The chain joins TRBV11-3 to TRBJ1-2; D remains unclear. The length of the CDR3 is 13 residues. In germline, CDR1 is SGHNT, CDR2 YENEEA. V gave up 8 bases and J gave up 8 bases, with 18 bases separating them. Complete variable domain (other parts from reference TRBV11-3 and TRBJ1-2): EAGVVQSPRYKIIEKKQPVAFWCNPISGHNTLYWYLQNLGQGPELLIRYENEEAVDDSQLPKDRFSAERLKGVDSTLKIQPAELGDSAVYLCASPLRILRGYTFGSGTRLTVV.

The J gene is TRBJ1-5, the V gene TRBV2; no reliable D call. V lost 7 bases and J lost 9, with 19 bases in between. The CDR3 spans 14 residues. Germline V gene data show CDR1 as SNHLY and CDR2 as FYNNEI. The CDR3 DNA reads TGTGCCAGCACTTCGGGAGGGCCGAGAGTGCCCCAGCATTTT. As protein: CASTSGGPRVPQHF.

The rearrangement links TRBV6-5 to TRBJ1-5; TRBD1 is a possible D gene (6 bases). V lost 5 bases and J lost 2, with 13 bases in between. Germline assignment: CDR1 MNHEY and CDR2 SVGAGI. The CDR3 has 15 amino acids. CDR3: CASSPETGRNQPQHF. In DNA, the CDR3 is TGTGCCAGCAGTCCCGAGACAGGACGCAATCAGCCCCAGCATTTT.

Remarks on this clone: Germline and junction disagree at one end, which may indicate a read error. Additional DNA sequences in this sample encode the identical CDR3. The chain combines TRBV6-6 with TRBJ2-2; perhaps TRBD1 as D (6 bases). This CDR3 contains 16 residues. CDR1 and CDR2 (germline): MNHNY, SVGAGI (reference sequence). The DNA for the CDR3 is TGTGCCAGCAGTTACCTCGGGACATCGAACACCGGGGAGCTGTTTTTC. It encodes CASSYLGTSNTGELFF.

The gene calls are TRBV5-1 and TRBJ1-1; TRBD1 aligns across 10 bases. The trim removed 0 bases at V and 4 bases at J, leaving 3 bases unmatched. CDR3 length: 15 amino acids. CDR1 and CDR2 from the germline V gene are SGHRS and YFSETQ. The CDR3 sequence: CASSLEWTGGTEAFF. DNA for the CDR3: TGCGCCAGCAGCTTGGAGTGGACAGGGGGCACTGAAGCTTTCTTT.

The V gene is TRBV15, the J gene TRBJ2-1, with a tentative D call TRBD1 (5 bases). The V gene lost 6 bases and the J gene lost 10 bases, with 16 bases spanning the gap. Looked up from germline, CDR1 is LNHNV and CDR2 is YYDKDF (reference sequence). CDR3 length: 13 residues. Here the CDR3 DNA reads TGTGCCACCAGTCCCAGGGTTCTCGGCGAGCAGTTCTTC. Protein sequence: CATSPRVLGEQFF.

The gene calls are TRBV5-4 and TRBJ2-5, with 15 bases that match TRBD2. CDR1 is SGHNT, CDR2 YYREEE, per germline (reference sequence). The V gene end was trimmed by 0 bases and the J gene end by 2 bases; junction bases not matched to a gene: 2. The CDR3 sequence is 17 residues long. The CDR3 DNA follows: TGTGCCAGCAGCTTGGTCGGGACTAGCGGGGGGCAAGAGACCCAGTACTTC. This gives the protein CASSLVGTSGGQETQYF.

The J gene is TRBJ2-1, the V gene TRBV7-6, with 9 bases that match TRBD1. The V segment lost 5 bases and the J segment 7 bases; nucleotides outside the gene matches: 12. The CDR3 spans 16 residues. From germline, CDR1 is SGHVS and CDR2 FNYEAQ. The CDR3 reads CASSPPGQGGINEQFF. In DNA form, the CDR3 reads TGTGCCAGCAGCCCTCCGGGACAGGGAGGTATTAATGAGCAGTTCTTC.

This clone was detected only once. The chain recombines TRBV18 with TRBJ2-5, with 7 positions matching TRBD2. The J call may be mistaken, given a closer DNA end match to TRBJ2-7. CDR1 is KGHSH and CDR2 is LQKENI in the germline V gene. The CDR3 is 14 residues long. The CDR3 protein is CASSPAGGLYEQYF. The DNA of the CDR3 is TGTGCCAGCTCACCAGCCGGGGGGTTATACGAGCAGTACTTC.

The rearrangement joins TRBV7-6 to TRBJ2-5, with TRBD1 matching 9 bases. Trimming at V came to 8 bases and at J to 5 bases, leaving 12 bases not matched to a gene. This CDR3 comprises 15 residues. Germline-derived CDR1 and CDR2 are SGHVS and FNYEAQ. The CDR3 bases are TGTGCCAGCTGCATGTTGGGGACAGGGATGGAGACCCAGTACTTC. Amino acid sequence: CASCMLGTGMETQYF.

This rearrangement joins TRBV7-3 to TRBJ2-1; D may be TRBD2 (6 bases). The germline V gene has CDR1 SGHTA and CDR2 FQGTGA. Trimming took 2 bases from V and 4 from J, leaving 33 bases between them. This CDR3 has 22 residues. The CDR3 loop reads CASSLHPARSVGGRDRYNEQFF. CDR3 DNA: TGTGCCAGCAGCTTACATCCGGCGAGATCAGTCGGGGGACGGGACCGATACAATGAGCAGTTCTTC.

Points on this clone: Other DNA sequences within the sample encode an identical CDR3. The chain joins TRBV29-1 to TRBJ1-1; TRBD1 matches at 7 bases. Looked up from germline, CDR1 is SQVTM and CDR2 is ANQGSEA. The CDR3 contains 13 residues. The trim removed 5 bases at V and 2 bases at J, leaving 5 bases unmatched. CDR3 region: CSVPGTVNTEAFF. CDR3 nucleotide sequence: TGCAGCGTTCCCGGGACAGTAAACACTGAAGCTTTCTTT.

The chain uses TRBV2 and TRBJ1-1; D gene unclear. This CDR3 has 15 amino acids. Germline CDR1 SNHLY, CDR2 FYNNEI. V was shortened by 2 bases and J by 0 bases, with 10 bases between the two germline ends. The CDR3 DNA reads TGTGCCAGCAGTGAATTGGTTAACTTGAACACTGAAGCTTTCTTT. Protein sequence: CASSELVNLNTEAFF.

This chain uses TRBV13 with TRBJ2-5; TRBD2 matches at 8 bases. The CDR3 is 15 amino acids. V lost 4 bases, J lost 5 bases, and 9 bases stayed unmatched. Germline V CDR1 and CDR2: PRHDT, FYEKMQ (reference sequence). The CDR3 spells CASSSGLAGGETQYF. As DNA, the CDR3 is TGTGCCAGCAGCTCAGGACTAGCCGGGGGGGAGACCCAGTACTTC.

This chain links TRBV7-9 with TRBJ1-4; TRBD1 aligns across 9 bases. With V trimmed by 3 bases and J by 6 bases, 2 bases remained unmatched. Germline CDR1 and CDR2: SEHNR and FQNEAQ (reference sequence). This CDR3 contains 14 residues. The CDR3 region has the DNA TGTGCCAGCAGCTTTACAGGGGGCGATGAAAAACTGTTTTTT. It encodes CASSFTGGDEKLFF.

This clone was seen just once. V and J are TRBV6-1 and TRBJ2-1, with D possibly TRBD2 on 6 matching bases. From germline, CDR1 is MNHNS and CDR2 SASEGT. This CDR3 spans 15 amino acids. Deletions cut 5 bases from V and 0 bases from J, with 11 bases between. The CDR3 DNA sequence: TGTGCCAGCAGTCCGGGACTCCACTCCTACAATGAGCAGTTCTTC. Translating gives CASSPGLHSYNEQFF.

The CDR3 DNA reads as TGCGCCAGCAGCGCTACAGGGGGCTTAAATCAGCCCCAGCATTTT. Its protein is CASSATGGLNQPQHF. The rearrangement links TRBV5-1 to TRBJ1-5, with TRBD1 identical over 9 bases. The germline V gene encodes CDR1 SGHRS and CDR2 YFSETQ. V lost 4 bases, J lost 4 bases, and 6 bases stayed unmatched. The CDR3 spans 15 residues.

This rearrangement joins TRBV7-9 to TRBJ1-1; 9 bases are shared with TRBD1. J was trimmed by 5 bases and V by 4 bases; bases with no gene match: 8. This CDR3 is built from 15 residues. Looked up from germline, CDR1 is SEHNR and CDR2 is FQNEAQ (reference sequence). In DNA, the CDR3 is TGTGCCAGCAGCTCTAGGACAGGGGAGGGTACTGAAGCTTTCTTT. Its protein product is CASSSRTGEGTEAFF.

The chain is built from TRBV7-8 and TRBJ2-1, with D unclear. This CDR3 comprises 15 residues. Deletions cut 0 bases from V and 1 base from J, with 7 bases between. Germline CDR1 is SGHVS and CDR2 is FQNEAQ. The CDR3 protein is CASSLAEASYNEQFF. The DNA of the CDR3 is TGTGCCAGCAGCTTAGCAGAGGCGTCCTACAATGAGCAGTTCTTC.

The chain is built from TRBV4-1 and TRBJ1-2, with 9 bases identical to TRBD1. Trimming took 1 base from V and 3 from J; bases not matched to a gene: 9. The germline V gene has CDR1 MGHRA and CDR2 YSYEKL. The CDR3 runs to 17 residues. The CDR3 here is CASSQGLQGAGDYGYTF. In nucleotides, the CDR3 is TGCGCCAGCAGCCAAGGCCTACAGGGGGCAGGGGACTATGGCTACACCTTC.

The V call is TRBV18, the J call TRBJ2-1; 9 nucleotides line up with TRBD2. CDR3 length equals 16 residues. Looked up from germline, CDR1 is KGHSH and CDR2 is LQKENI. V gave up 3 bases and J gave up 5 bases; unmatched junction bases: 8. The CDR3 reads CASSPKRLAGNNEQFF. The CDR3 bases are TGTGCCAGCTCACCTAAGCGTCTAGCGGGGAACAATGAGCAGTTCTTC.

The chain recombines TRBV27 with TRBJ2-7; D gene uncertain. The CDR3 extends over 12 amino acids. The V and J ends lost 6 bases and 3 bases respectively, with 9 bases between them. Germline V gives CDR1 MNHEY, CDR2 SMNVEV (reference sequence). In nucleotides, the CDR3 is TGTGCCAGCAGGTCAGGCTACTACGAGCAGTACTTC. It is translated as CASRSGYYEQYF.

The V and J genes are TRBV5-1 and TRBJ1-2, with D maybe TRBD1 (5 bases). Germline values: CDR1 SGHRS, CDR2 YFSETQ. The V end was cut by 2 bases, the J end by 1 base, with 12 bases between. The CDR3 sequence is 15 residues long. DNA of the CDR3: TGCGCCAGCAGCTTTACAGGAGGGGTTAACTATGGCTACACCTTC. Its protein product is CASSFTGGVNYGYTF.